These 15 T cell receptor beta chains originate from one sample sequenced in a study of cytomegalovirus exposure and HLA in healthy donors. It was with 60 Vbeta and 13 Jbeta primers that the PCR ran. Libraries were prepared by immunoSEQ multiplex PCR; TCRdb keeps only in-frame clonotypes and omits some of them. The sample yields over 110,000 clones, approximately 78% seen once. The sequencing sample was made of PBMCs. The receptor set was obtained from a female donor in good health and CMV-seronegative.

The chain carries TRBV13 and TRBJ2-2; 7 bases agree with TRBD2. The CDR3 consists of 16 residues. CDR1 PRHDT and CDR2 FYEKMQ come from the germline V gene (reference sequence). V was pared by 5 bases and J by 1 base, with 7 bases of the junction left unmatched. The CDR3 loop is CASSLLAEGNTGELFF. DNA of the CDR3: TGTGCCAGCAGCCTCCTAGCGGAGGGGAACACCGGGGAGCTGTTTTTT.

The V and J genes are TRBV6-1 and TRBJ1-2; TRBD1 aligns across 7 bases. The germline V gene has CDR1 MNHNS and CDR2 SASEGT. This CDR3 has 14 residues. Trimming at V came to 3 bases and at J to 7 bases, leaving 8 bases not matched to a gene. The CDR3 DNA sequence: TGTGCCAGCAGTGATCAGGGGGGCGTCTTTGGCTACACCTTC. Translating gives CASSDQGGVFGYTF.

The chain uses TRBV7-9 and TRBJ1-4; 11 bases map to TRBD1. Germline CDR1 reads SEHNR; CDR2 reads FQNEAQ (reference sequence). V lost 5 bases to trimming and J lost 3 bases; unmatched junction nucleotides: 5. The CDR3 spans 16 residues. CDR3 sequence (DNA): TGTGCCAGCAGCCCGGACAGGGGGCCAGCTAATGAAAAACTGTTTTTT. It yields the protein CASSPDRGPANEKLFF.

The genes are TRBV28 and TRBJ1-5, with D possibly matching TRBD1 (6 bases). Germline CDR1 is MDHEN and CDR2 is SYDVKM. The CDR3 covers 17 residues. Trimming took off 7 bases at V and 2 bases at J, with 21 bases between the two ends. The CDR3 coding sequence is TGTGCCAGCACCTACGGGGGGGCAGTTATGGGCAATCAGCCCCAGCATTTT. This encodes CASTYGGAVMGNQPQHF.

V gene TRBV10-3 combines with J gene TRBJ1-2, with D unresolved. This CDR3 is 13 amino acids long. Germline loops: CDR1 ENHRY, CDR2 SYGVKD. Deletions cut 0 bases from V and 3 bases from J, with 5 bases between. The CDR3 loop reads CAISESGDYGYTF. The CDR3 DNA is TGTGCCATCAGTGAGTCCGGGGACTATGGCTACACCTTC.

This rearrangement joins TRBV7-9 to TRBJ1-2; D ambiguous. In germline, CDR1 is SEHNR, CDR2 FQNEAQ (reference sequence). The CDR3 runs to 14 residues. The germline V and J ends were trimmed by 1 base and 0 bases, with 6 bases remaining between them. The CDR3 reads CASSLVRANYGYTF. CDR3 in DNA: TGTGCCAGCAGCTTAGTGAGGGCTAACTATGGCTACACCTTC.

In the case of this clone: The junction departs from the called germline gene at one end, perhaps through a read error. J is TRBJ1-2 and V is TRBV15; perhaps TRBD1 as D (5 bases). The CDR3 consists of 14 residues. Germline V lookup: CDR1 LNHNV, CDR2 YYDKDF (reference sequence). DNA of the CDR3: TGTGCCACCAGCAGCGGGGGGGGGTTCTATGGCTACCCCTTC. Its translation is CATSSGGGFYGYPF.

This rearrangement joins TRBV4-1 to TRBJ2-7; 7 bases are shared with TRBD1. There are 15 residues in the CDR3. Germline loops: CDR1 MGHRA, CDR2 YSYEKL. With V trimmed by 1 base and J by 2 bases, 5 bases remained unmatched. The CDR3 reads CASSQGGGTAYEQYF. In nucleotides, the CDR3 is TGCGCCAGCAGCCAAGGAGGGGGCACGGCCTACGAGCAGTACTTC.

The count of this clone is one. The CDR3 reads CASSKAARETQYF. CDR3 DNA: TGTGCCAGCAGCAAAGCTGCCCGAGAGACCCAGTACTTC. V gene TRBV5-4 combines with J gene TRBJ2-5; unclear D gene. V lost 4 bases to trimming and J lost 4 bases, with 11 bases between them. CDR1 is SGHNT, CDR2 YYREEE, per germline (reference sequence). The CDR3 has 13 residues.

The J gene is TRBJ1-2, the V gene TRBV2, with D perhaps TRBD1 (6 bases). V was pared by 6 bases and J by 8 bases, with 13 bases between. Germline values: CDR1 SNHLY, CDR2 FYNNEI. This CDR3 region has 12 residues. The CDR3 DNA reads TGTGCCAGCAGCACAGGGTCGTGGGGCTACACCTTC. It translates to CASSTGSWGYTF.

This chain joins TRBV5-1 and TRBJ1-1, with 7 bases fitting TRBD1. The CDR3 is made up of 13 amino acids. CDR1 is SGHRS and CDR2 is YFSETQ in the germline V gene. J lost 4 bases, V lost 4 bases, and 4 bases had no gene match. The CDR3 sequence: CASSRTGPTEAFF. The DNA for the CDR3 is TGCGCCAGCAGCCGGACAGGACCCACTGAAGCTTTCTTT.

The genes are TRBV7-9 and TRBJ1-1; no definite D call. CDR1 and CDR2 from the germline V gene are SEHNR and FQNEAQ (reference sequence). The CDR3 length is 15 residues. Deletions cut 2 bases from V and 5 bases from J, with 15 bases between. DNA for the CDR3: TGTGCCAGCAGCTTAACCGCTATTCGAGGGACTGAAGCTTTCTTT. Translation: CASSLTAIRGTEAFF.

This clone was recorded a few times. This chain connects TRBV7-9 to TRBJ1-1; weak D call: TRBD1 (5 bases). Trimming pared 10 bases from V and 5 bases from J, leaving 8 bases between. The CDR3 contains 10 residues. Germline assignment: CDR1 SEHNR and CDR2 FQNEAQ (reference sequence). The CDR3 sequence: CAIGGTEAFF. DNA of the CDR3: TGTGCCATCGGGGGGACTGAAGCTTTCTTT.

V gene TRBV6-5 combines with J gene TRBJ2-3; possibly TRBD2 for D (6 bases). The CDR3 totals 13 residues. V was clipped by 4 bases and J by 8 bases, with 13 bases between them. Germline V lookup: CDR1 MNHEY, CDR2 SVGAGI. The CDR3 protein is CASSSPGGITQYF. Written as DNA, the CDR3 is TGTGCCAGCAGTTCCCCCGGGGGAATTACGCAGTATTTT.

A remark on this clone: A read error may account for a junction end that differs from germline. The genes are TRBV5-6 and TRBJ1-2, with 10 bases that match TRBD1. Germline CDR1 is SGHDT and CDR2 is YYEEEE. The CDR3 sequence is 16 residues long. DNA of the CDR3: TGTACCAGCAGCTTGGTCGGGACAGGGGACAACTATGGCTACACCTTC. This encodes CTSSLVGTGDNYGYTF.